The 23 T cell receptor beta chains below were found in one sample sequenced in a study of shared clonotypes between healthy human individuals. TCRdb keeps only in-frame clones here, not all; method: immunoSEQ multiplex PCR. The table shows about 1.5 million clones, with 95% to 99% occurring only once. The source material was naive CD4+ T cells sorted from blood. Stated subset: CD45RA+ positively selected. Receptor source: a man younger than 45 in good health.

The chain combines TRBV5-8 with TRBJ2-1; possibly TRBD1 or TRBD2 for D (6 bases each). The germline V gene encodes CDR1 SGHTS and CDR2 YDEGEE. This CDR3 comprises 14 residues. Trimming took 1 base from V and 9 from J, leaving 14 bases between them. The CDR3 protein is CASSLQAGGGEQFF. CDR3 in DNA: TGTGCCAGCAGCTTGCAGGCCGGAGGGGGTGAGCAGTTCTTC.

The chain recombines TRBV4-3 with TRBJ1-2, with a weak D call TRBD1 (5 bases). The germline CDR1 and CDR2 sequences are LGHNA and YSLEER. V shed 0 bases and J shed 8 bases, with 16 bases lying between them. The CDR3 consists of 15 residues. In DNA, the CDR3 is TGCGCCAGCAGCCAAGATGGAGCAGGGATAGGGGGCTACACCTTC. Amino acid sequence: CASSQDGAGIGGYTF.

The rearrangement joins TRBV19 to TRBJ1-5, with 7 bases aligning to TRBD1. This CDR3 has 19 residues. V dropped 3 bases and J dropped 2; count of bases not matched to a gene: 16. Germline V CDR1 and CDR2: LNHDA, SQIVND (reference sequence). The CDR3 loop is CASSITLLQTGTGNQPQHF. CDR3 nucleotides: TGTGCCAGTAGTATCACCCTTTTACAGACAGGGACTGGCAATCAGCCCCAGCATTTT.

The V and J genes are TRBV11-2 and TRBJ2-1; D remains unclear. With 5 bases removed from V and 6 bases from J, the gap between germline ends came to 11 bases. The CDR3 length is 13 residues. Germline V gene data show CDR1 as SGHAT and CDR2 as FQNNGV. CDR3 in amino acids: CASSHKAGNEQFF. CDR3 bases: TGTGCCAGCAGCCATAAAGCTGGCAATGAGCAGTTCTTC.

The chain uses TRBV10-1 and TRBJ2-5, with D unresolved. In germline, CDR1 is WNHNN, CDR2 SYGVQD (reference sequence). The CDR3 runs to 13 residues. Trimming took off 2 bases at V and 4 bases at J, with 8 bases between the two ends. The CDR3 sequence is CASSEDTRETQYF. The CDR3 DNA reads as TGCGCCAGCAGTGAGGACACCAGAGAGACCCAGTACTTC.

The J gene is TRBJ2-3, the V gene TRBV28, with TRBD2 matching 8 bases. The CDR3 length is 17 residues. The junction had 11 bases not matched to a gene; V was cut back by 4 bases and J by 2 bases. The germline CDR1 and CDR2 sequences are MDHEN and SYDVKM. CDR3 nucleotides: TGTGCCAGCAGTTATCTCGGGACTAGTCCCAACACAGATACGCAGTATTTT. It yields the protein CASSYLGTSPNTDTQYF.

This chain's CDR3 is CASSQVLAGEGELFF. Written as DNA, the CDR3 is TGTGCCAGCAGCCAAGTGCTAGCGGGAGAAGGGGAGCTGTTTTTT. The rearrangement links TRBV14 to TRBJ2-2; TRBD2 agrees at 10 bases. CDR1 and CDR2 (germline): SGHDN, FVKESK. The CDR3 has 15 amino acids. V shed 1 base, J shed 8 bases, and the junction held 4 bases outside the gene matches.

This clone was picked up one time. The V gene is TRBV15, the J gene TRBJ2-3; D gene unclear. Germline CDR1 is LNHNV and CDR2 is YYDKDF (reference sequence). The CDR3 has 15 residues. V lost 3 bases to trimming and J lost 2 bases, with 12 bases between them. DNA of the CDR3: TGTGCCACCAGCAGGAGGTCCACCTACACAGATACGCAGTATTTT. It translates to CATSRRSTYTDTQYF.

The V and J genes are TRBV5-4 and TRBJ2-7; 13 bases agree with TRBD2. Trimming at V came to 5 bases and at J to 5 bases, leaving 7 bases not matched to a gene. Germline loops: CDR1 SGHNT, CDR2 YYREEE (reference sequence). The CDR3 runs to 15 residues. DNA of the CDR3: TGTGCCAGCAGACTAGCGGGAGGGCCATTTAACGAGCAGTACTTC. Protein product: CASRLAGGPFNEQYF.

V is TRBV28 and J is TRBJ1-5, with D unclear. Trimming stripped 10 bases from V and 8 bases from J, with 9 bases between. The CDR3 totals 10 residues. Germline CDR1 MDHEN, CDR2 SYDVKM. The CDR3 here is CAIHDEPQHF. Written as DNA, the CDR3 is TGTGCCATCCATGATGAGCCCCAGCATTTT.

The chain joins TRBV6-5 to TRBJ2-2; D is possibly TRBD1 (6 bases). V was pared by 5 bases and J by 6 bases, with 13 bases between. The CDR3 covers 14 residues. Germline values: CDR1 MNHEY, CDR2 SVGAGI. This CDR3 is CASSVQGSPGELFF. CDR3 DNA: TGTGCCAGCAGTGTACAGGGATCCCCCGGGGAGCTGTTTTTT.

The chain couples TRBV5-1 to TRBJ1-1, with 9 bases that match TRBD1. Germline loops: CDR1 SGHRS, CDR2 YFSETQ. The CDR3 has 15 residues. J gave up 6 bases and V 4 bases, and 10 bases lay outside the gene matches. CDR3 residues: CASSSRPGQGAEAFF. The CDR3, as DNA: TGCGCCAGCAGCAGTCGGCCGGGACAGGGCGCTGAAGCTTTCTTT.

J is TRBJ2-4 and V is TRBV29-1; D is unclear. Germline lookup yields CDR1 SQVTM and CDR2 ANQGSEA. V dropped 5 bases and J dropped 4 bases, with 3 bases sitting between them. The CDR3 is 10 residues long. The chain's CDR3 is CSVIKNIQYF. In DNA form, the CDR3 reads TGCAGCGTTATAAAAAACATTCAGTACTTC.

The genes are TRBV4-2 and TRBJ1-1; D ambiguous. Germline CDR1 reads LGHNA; CDR2 reads YNFKEQ. This CDR3 comprises 14 residues. V gave up 0 bases and J gave up 8 bases, with 13 bases separating them. CDR3 sequence (DNA): TGTGCCAGCAGCCAAGAAACGACTTTCGGGGAAGCTTTCTTT. Translating gives CASSQETTFGEAFF.

The J gene is TRBJ1-1, the V gene TRBV29-1; D remains ambiguous. CDR1 and CDR2 from the germline V gene are SQVTM and ANQGSEA. The CDR3 is 13 amino acids. Deletions cut 3 bases from V and 4 bases from J, with 12 bases between. CDR3: CSVDGKLGTEAFF. The CDR3 region has the DNA TGCAGCGTTGATGGGAAACTTGGCACTGAAGCTTTCTTT. Full variable domain (outside the CDR3, taken from reference TRBV29-1 and TRBJ1-1): SAVISQKPSRDICQRGTSLTIQCQVDSQVTMMFWYRQQPGQSLTLIATANQGSEATYESGFVIDKFPISRPNLTFSTLTVSNMSPEDSSIYLCSVDGKLGTEAFFGQGTRLTVV.

The rearrangement uses TRBV7-8 and TRBJ1-2, with TRBD1 identical over 12 bases. The CDR3 runs 17 residues. V shed 2 bases and J 7 bases; nucleotides not matched to a gene: 11. Germline-derived CDR1 and CDR2 are SGHVS and FQNEAQ. The CDR3 bases are TGTGCCAGCAGCTTACAAGTATGGGGGACAGGGGGCTCTGGCTACACCTTC. Amino acid sequence: CASSLQVWGTGGSGYTF.

The J gene is TRBJ2-1, the V gene TRBV20-1; the match to TRBD2 covers 8 bases. The CDR3 covers 11 residues. Per the germline V gene, CDR1 is DFQATT and CDR2 is SNEGSKA (reference sequence). V was pared by 6 bases and J by 12 bases, with 7 bases of the junction left unmatched. The CDR3 is CSAQLAATQFF. The CDR3 nucleotides read TGCAGTGCCCAACTAGCGGCCACGCAGTTCTTC.

The genes are TRBV29-1 and TRBJ1-2, with TRBD1 matching over 7 bases. Germline V gene lookup returns CDR1 SQVTM and CDR2 ANQGSEA. V lost 7 bases and J lost 4; bases outside the gene matches: 9. This CDR3 contains 13 residues. DNA for the CDR3: TGCAGCGGACTACAGGGGCAATTCTATGGCTACACCTTC. Translation gives CSGLQGQFYGYTF.

This clone was observed once. The V gene is TRBV9, the J gene TRBJ1-2; 7 bases map to TRBD1. The length of the CDR3 is 15 residues. The germline V gene encodes CDR1 SGDLS and CDR2 YYNGEE. Unmatched junction bases numbered 4, after V lost 1 base and J lost 1 base. Here the CDR3 DNA reads TGTGCCAGCAGCGTAAAGACAGGGTTTAACTATGGCTACACCTTC. Amino acid sequence: CASSVKTGFNYGYTF. Drawing the rest from reference TRBV9 and TRBJ1-2, the complete variable domain is DSGVTQTPKHLITATGQRVTLRCSPRSGDLSVYWYQQSLDQGLQFLIQYYNGEERAKGNILERFSAQQFPDLHSELNLSSLELGDSALYFCASSVKTGFNYGYTFGSGTRLTVV.

On this clone: Other DNA sequences of this sample code for an identical CDR3. The chain employs TRBV18 and TRBJ2-5; 7 bases map to TRBD1. CDR3 length: 14 residues. V lost 3 bases to trimming and J lost 1 base; unmatched junction nucleotides: 2. The germline gives CDR1 KGHSH, CDR2 LQKENI. In nucleotides, the CDR3 is TGTGCCAGCTCACCTGACAGGGTCCAAGAGACCCAGTACTTC. Its protein product is CASSPDRVQETQYF. Full variable domain (rest looked up from reference TRBV18 and TRBJ2-5): NAGVMQNPRHLVRRRGQEARLRCSPMKGHSHVYWYRQLPEEGLKFMVYLQKENIIDESGMPKERFSAEFPKEGPSILRIQQVVRGDSAAYFCASSPDRVQETQYFGPGTRLLVL.

As concerns this clone: Other DNA sequences in the same sample also yield this CDR3. J is TRBJ2-5 and V is TRBV2; D uncertain. The length of the CDR3 is 10 residues. Trimming left V 6 bases short and J 5 bases short, with 4 bases between. Germline V gene data show CDR1 as SNHLY and CDR2 as FYNNEI. In nucleotides, the CDR3 is TGTGCCAGCAGGGAGGAGACCCAGTACTTC. It translates to CASREETQYF. Full variable domain (missing parts from reference TRBV2 and TRBJ2-5): EPEVTQTPSHQVTQMGQEVILRCVPISNHLYFYWYRQILGQKVEFLVSFYNNEISEKSEIFDDQFSVERPDGSNFTLKIRSTKLEDSAMYFCASREETQYFGPGTRLLVL.

The J gene is TRBJ2-7, the V gene TRBV5-6, with TRBD1 identical over 8 bases. The germline CDR1 and CDR2 sequences are SGHDT and YYEEEE. The CDR3 runs 15 residues. With 2 bases clipped from V and 2 bases from J, the junction kept 6 bases outside the gene matches. CDR3: CASSFRGLRAYEQYF. The CDR3 region has the DNA TGTGCCAGCAGCTTCAGGGGGCTTAGAGCCTACGAGCAGTACTTC.

The gene calls are TRBV19 and TRBJ2-5; D perhaps matches TRBD2 (6 bases). Germline values: CDR1 LNHDA, CDR2 SQIVND (reference sequence). The CDR3 contains 13 residues. V was shortened by 7 bases and J by 9 bases, with 18 bases between the two germline ends. The DNA for the CDR3 is TGTGCCAGTACCTCAGTCGACGGCGGGGCCCAGTACTTC. Translation gives CASTSVDGGAQYF.